The present TCR beta chain was sequenced within a study of glioma-infiltrating T cells after dendritic cell vaccination. Here immunoSEQ multiplex PCR was the method, and the copy in TCRdb shows in-frame clones only, minus some. The data show 50,000 to 65,000 clones, around 85% seen once. This CDR3 is 13 amino acids long. Germline assignment: CDR1 KGHSH and CDR2 LQKENI. The V segment lost 3 bases and the J segment 8 bases; nucleotides outside the gene matches: 6. Time point in this sample: after dendritic cell vaccination, including at tumor progression/relapse. Blood PBMC samples: pre-vaccination, two weeks post third vaccination, and at tumor progression.

This clonotype was obtained from a human donor with glioblastoma. This specimen was blood, taken after dendritic cell vaccination. This chain uses TRBV18 with TRBJ1-2, with 7 positions matching TRBD1. The CDR3 nucleotides are TGTGCCAGCTCACCCGAGGGGGCAAGCGGCTACACCTTC. Its protein is CASSPEGASGYTF.